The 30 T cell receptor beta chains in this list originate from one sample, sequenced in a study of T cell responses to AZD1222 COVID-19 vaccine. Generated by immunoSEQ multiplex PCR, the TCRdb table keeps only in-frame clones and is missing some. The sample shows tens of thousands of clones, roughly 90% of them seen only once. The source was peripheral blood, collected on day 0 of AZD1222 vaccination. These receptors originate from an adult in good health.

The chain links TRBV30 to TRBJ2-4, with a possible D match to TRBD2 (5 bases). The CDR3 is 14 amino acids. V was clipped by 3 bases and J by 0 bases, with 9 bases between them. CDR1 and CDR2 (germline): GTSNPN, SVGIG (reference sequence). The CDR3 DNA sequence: TGTGCCTGGAGGAGTGGACTAGCCAAAAACATTCAGTACTTC. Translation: CAWRSGLAKNIQYF.

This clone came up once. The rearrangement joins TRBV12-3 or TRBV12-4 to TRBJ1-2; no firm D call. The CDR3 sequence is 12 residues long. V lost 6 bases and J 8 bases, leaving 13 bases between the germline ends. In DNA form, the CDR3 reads TGTGCCAGCAGCCCTGGGATTCGAGGCTACACCTTC. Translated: CASSPGIRGYTF.

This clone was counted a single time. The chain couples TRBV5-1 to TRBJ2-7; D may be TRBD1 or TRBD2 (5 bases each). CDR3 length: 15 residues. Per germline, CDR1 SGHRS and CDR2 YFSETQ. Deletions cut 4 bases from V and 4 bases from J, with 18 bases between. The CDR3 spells CASSPGAGTLYEQYF. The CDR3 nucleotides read TGCGCCAGCAGCCCCGGGGCGGGTACGTTATACGAGCAGTACTTC.

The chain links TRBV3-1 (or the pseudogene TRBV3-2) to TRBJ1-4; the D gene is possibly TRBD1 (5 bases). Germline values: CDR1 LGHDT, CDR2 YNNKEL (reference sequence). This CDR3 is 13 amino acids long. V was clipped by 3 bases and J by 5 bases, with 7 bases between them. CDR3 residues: CASSQGENEKLFF. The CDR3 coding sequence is TGTGCCAGCAGCCAGGGGGAAAATGAAAAACTGTTTTTT.

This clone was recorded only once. The CDR3 protein is CASSTPLMGYTF. The CDR3 DNA sequence: TGTGCCAGCAGTACGCCCTTGATGGGCTACACCTTC. The V and J genes are TRBV28 and TRBJ1-2; D unclear. V lost 5 bases to trimming and J lost 8 bases, with 12 bases between them. This CDR3 is built from 12 residues. The germline V gene encodes CDR1 MDHEN and CDR2 SYDVKM.

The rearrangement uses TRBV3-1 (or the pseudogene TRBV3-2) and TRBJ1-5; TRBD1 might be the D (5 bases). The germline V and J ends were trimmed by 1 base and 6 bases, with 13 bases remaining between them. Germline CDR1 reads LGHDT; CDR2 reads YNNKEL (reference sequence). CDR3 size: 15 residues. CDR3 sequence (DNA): TGTGCCAGCAGCCAAGCGGTAGGGGCCAGTCAGCCCCAGCATTTT. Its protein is CASSQAVGASQPQHF.

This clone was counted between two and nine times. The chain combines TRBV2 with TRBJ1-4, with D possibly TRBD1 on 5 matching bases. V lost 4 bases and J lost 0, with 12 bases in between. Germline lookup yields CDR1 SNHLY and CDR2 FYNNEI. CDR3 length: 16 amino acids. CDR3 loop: CASSVDSAATNEKLFF. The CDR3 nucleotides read TGTGCCAGCAGTGTAGACAGTGCTGCAACTAATGAAAAACTGTTTTTT.

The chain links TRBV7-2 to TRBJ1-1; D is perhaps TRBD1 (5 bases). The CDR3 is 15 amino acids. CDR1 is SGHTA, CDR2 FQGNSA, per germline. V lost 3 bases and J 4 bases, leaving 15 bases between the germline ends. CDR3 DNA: TGTGCCAGCAGCTTTGGGGGGACGTTCGGCACTGAAGCTTTCTTT. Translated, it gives CASSFGGTFGTEAFF.

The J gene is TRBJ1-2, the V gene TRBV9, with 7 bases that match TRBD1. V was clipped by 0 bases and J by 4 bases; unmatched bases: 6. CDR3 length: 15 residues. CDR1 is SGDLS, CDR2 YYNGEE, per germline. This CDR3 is CASSVAAGGVYGYTF. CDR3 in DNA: TGTGCCAGCAGCGTAGCGGCAGGGGGGGTCTATGGCTACACCTTC. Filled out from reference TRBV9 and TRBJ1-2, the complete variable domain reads DSGVTQTPKHLITATGQRVTLRCSPRSGDLSVYWYQQSLDQGLQFLIQYYNGEERAKGNILERFSAQQFPDLHSELNLSSLELGDSALYFCASSVAAGGVYGYTFGSGTRLTVV.

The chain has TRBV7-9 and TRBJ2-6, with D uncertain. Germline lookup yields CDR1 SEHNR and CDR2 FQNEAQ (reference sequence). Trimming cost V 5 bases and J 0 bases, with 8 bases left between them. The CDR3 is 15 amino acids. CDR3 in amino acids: CASSRRISGANVLTF. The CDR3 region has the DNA TGTGCCAGCAGCCGCCGGATCTCTGGGGCCAACGTCCTGACTTTC.

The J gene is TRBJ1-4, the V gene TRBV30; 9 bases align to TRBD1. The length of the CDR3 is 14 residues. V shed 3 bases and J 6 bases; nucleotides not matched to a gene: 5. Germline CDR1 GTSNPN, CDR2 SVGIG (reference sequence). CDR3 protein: CAWSPGQGDEKLFF. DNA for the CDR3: TGTGCCTGGAGCCCGGGACAGGGAGATGAAAAACTGTTTTTT.

In DNA, the CDR3 is TGTGCCAGCAGTTACCGGTCACCGCCTAACTATGGCTACACCTTC. Residues: CASSYRSPPNYGYTF. The gene calls are TRBV6-5 and TRBJ1-2; the D is unclear. The CDR3 runs to 15 residues. V was trimmed by 2 bases and J by 0 bases, leaving 10 bases between them. Germline CDR1 MNHEY, CDR2 SVGAGI.

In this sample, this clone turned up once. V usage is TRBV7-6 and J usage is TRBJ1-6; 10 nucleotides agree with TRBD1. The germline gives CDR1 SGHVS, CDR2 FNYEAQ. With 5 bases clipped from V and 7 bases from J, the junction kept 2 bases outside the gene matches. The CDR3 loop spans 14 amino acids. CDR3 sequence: CASSPGQGNSPLHF. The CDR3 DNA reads TGTGCCAGCAGCCCGGGACAGGGGAATTCACCCCTCCACTTT.

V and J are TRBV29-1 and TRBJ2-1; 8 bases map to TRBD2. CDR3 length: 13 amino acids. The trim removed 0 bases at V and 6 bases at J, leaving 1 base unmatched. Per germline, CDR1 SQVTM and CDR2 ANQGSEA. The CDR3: CSVEDGTSNEQFF. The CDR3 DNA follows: TGCAGCGTTGAAGACGGGACTAGCAATGAGCAGTTCTTC.

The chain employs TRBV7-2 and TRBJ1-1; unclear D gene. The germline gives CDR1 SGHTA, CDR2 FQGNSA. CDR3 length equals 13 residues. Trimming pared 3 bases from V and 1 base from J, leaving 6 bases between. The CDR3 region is CASSLGRNTEAFF. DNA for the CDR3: TGTGCCAGCAGCTTGGGGAGGAACACTGAAGCTTTCTTT.

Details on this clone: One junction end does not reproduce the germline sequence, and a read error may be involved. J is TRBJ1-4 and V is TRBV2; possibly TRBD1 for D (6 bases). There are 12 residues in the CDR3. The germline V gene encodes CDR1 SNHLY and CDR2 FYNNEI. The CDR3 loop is CAGRGSEEKLFF. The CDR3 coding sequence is TGTGCCGGCAGGGGTTCGGAAGAAAAACTGTTTTTT.

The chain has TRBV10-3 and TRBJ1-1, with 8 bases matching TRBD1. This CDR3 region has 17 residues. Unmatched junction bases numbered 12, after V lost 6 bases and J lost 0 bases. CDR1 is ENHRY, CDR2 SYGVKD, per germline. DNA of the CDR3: TGTGCCATCAGCCAGGGACAGGCCGTGGGCCTGAACACTGAAGCTTTCTTT. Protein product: CAISQGQAVGLNTEAFF.

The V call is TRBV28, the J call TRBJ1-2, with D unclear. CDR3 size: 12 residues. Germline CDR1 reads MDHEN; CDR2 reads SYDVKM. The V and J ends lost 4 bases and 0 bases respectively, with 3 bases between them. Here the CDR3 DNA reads TGTGCCAGCAGTTCCTCTAACTATGGCTACACCTTC. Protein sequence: CASSSSNYGYTF.

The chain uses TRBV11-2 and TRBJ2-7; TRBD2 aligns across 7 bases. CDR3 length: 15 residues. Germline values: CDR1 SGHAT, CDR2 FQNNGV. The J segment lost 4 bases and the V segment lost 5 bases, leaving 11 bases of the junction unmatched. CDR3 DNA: TGTGCCAGCAGCCCCTGGCGGGAGTCCGGGTACGAGCAGTACTTC. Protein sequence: CASSPWRESGYEQYF.

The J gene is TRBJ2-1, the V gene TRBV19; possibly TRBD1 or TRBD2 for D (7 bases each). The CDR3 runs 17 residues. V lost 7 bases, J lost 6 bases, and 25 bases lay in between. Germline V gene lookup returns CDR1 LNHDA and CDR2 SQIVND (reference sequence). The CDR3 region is CASTIRGGGGRSNEQFF. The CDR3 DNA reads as TGTGCCAGTACCATTAGAGGGGGCGGGGGCCGGAGCAATGAGCAGTTCTTC.

The CDR3 sequence is CASSQVGTDTQYF. Here the CDR3 DNA reads TGCGCCAGCAGCCAAGTTGGCACAGATACGCAGTATTTT. The V and J genes are TRBV4-3 and TRBJ2-3; D uncertain. The V and J ends lost 1 base and 1 base respectively, with 3 bases between them. The CDR3 is 13 amino acids. Germline V gene sequence: CDR1 LGHNA, CDR2 YSLEER.

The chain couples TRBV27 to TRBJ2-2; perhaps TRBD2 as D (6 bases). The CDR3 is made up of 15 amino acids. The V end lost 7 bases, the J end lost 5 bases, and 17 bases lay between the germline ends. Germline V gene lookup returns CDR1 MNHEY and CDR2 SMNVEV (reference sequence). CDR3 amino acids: CASTLTSSGTGELFF. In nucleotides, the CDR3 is TGTGCCAGCACCTTGACTAGTTCGGGTACCGGGGAGCTGTTTTTT.

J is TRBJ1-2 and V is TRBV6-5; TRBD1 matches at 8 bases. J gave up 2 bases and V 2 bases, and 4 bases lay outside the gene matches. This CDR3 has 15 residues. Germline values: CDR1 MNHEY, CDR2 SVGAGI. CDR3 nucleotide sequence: TGTGCCAGCAGTTACGGGACAGGAAAAAACTATGGCTACACCTTC. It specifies CASSYGTGKNYGYTF.

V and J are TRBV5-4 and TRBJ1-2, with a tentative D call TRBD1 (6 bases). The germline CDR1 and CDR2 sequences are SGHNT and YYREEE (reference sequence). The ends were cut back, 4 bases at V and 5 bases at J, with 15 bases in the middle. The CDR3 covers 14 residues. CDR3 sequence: CASSPNPTGYGYTF. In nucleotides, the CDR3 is TGTGCCAGCAGCCCGAACCCGACAGGATATGGCTACACCTTC.

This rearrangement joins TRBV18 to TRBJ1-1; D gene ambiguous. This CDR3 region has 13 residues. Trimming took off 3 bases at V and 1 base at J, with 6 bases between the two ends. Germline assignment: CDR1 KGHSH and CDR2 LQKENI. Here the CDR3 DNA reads TGTGCCAGCTCACCGGCAGGGAACACTGAAGCTTTCTTT. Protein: CASSPAGNTEAFF.

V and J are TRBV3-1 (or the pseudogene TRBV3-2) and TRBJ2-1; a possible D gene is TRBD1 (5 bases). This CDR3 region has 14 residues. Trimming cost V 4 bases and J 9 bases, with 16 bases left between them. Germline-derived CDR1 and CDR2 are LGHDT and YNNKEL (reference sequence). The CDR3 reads CASSPQRRGGEQFF. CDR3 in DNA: TGTGCCAGCAGCCCCCAAAGAAGGGGCGGTGAGCAGTTCTTC.

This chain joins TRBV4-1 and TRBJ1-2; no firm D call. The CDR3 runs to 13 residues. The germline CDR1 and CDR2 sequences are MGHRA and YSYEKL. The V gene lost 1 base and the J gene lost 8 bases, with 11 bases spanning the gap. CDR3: CASSQGNGLGYTF. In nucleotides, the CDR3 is TGCGCCAGCAGCCAAGGGAACGGCCTAGGCTACACCTTC.

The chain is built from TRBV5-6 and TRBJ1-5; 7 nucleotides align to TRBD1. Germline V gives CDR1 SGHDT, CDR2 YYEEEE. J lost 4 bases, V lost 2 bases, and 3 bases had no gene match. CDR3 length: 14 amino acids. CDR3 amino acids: CASSFYRGNQPQHF. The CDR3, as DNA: TGTGCCAGCAGCTTTTACAGGGGTAATCAGCCCCAGCATTTT.

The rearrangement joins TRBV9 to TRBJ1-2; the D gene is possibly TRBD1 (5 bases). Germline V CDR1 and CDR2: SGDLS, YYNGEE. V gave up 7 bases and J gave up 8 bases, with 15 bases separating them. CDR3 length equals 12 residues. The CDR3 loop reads CASSEGAGGYTF. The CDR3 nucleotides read TGTGCCAGCTCTGAAGGGGCTGGGGGCTACACCTTC.

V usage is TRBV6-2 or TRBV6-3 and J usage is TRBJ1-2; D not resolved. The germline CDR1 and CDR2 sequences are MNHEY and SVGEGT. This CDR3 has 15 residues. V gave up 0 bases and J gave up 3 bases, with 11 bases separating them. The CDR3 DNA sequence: TGTGCCAGCAGTTACTCGCGGGTCCCGGACTATGGCTACACCTTC. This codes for CASSYSRVPDYGYTF.